The clone carrying this T cell receptor (beta chain) was detected ten times or more. Its specificity is unknown. The sample belongs to a study of T-cell reconstitution after alpha-beta-depleted transplantation in children. The library targeted TCRbeta and was prepared with unique molecular identifiers. MiXCR was run by TCRdb on the PCR reads, yielding one entry per CDR3 protein. The data contain under 850,000 distinct CDR3 sequences, roughly 14% of them singletons. General study findings and limits: In some patients, recipient T cells and intrathymic progenitors surviving conditioning explained high day-60 diversity. Once a year had passed after transplant, T-cell counts and diversity came mostly from newly produced T cells. By about two months after transplant, alpha-beta T cells reportedly arose from several hundred graft clones that had expanded.

CDR1 is SEHNR and CDR2 is FQNEAQ in the germline V gene (reference sequence). The CDR3 extends over 13 amino acids. The V end was cut by 1 base, the J end by 9 bases, with 13 bases between. Sample: PBMCs, taken before TCRalphabeta/CD19-depleted stem cell transplant. This chain connects TRBV7-9 to TRBJ2-7, with D possibly TRBD1 on 6 matching bases. The TCR originated in a girl aged 2 to 10 with congenital amegakaryocytic thrombocytopenia, due to receive a stem cell transplant. CDR3 in DNA: TGTGCCAGCAGCTTAGGGACAGTTCCGTGGCAGTACTTC. Amino acids: CASSLGTVPWQYF.